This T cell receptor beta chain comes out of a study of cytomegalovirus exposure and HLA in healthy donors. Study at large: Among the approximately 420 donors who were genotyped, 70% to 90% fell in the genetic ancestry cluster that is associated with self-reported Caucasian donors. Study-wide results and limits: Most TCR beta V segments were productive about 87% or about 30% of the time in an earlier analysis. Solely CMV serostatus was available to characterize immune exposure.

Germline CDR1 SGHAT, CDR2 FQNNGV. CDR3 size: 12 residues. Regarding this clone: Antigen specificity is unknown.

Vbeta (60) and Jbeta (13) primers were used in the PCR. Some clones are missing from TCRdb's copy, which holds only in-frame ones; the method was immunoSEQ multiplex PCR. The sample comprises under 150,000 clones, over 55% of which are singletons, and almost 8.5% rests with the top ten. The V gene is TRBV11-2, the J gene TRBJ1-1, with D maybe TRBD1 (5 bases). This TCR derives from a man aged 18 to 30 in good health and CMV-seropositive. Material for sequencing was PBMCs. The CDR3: CGGGDGYTEAFF. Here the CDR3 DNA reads TGTGGGGGAGGGGACGGGTACACTGAAGCTTTCTTT.